Each of the 31 T cell receptor beta chains below was sequenced from the same sample in a study of shared clonotypes between healthy human individuals (dated by TCRdb to the early 2020s). Libraries were built with the immunoSEQ multiplex PCR assay. The table comes from immuneACCESS by way of TCRdb, which keeps in-frame sequences with V and J called. Part of the clones is missing from these tables; in studies checked, under half for an unresolved V gene and the rest for unknown reasons. The sample data list 850,000 to 1,200,000 clones, and more than 65% of these were observed just once. The leading ten clones occupy roughly 1.5% of the sample. The material sequenced was memory CD4+ T cells sorted from blood. The meaning of the sample's cell subset or site label: CD45RA-negative fraction. Source of these receptors: a man aged 18 to 29 in good health.

Comment on this clone: The junction and the germline gene differ at one end; a read error may be behind it. The chain combines TRBV4-1 with TRBJ2-7; unclear D gene. The CDR3 covers 11 residues. Germline V CDR1 and CDR2: MGHRA, YSYEKL. CDR3 amino acids: CASSQENFFRF. Here the CDR3 DNA reads TGCGCCAGCAGCCAAGAGAACTTCTTCCGCTTC.

As to this clone: The sample contains more than one DNA sequence encoding this CDR3. The gene calls are TRBV7-2 and TRBJ2-2, with D unclear. CDR1 is SGHTA and CDR2 is FQGNSA in the germline V gene. This CDR3 is 13 amino acids long. V lost 5 bases to trimming and J lost 1 base, with 5 bases between them. CDR3 protein: CASSPQNTGELFF. The CDR3 nucleotides are TGTGCCAGCAGCCCCCAGAACACCGGGGAGCTGTTTTTT.

In this sample, this clone turned up a few times. V gene TRBV7-2 combines with J gene TRBJ2-2; TRBD2 matches 8 bases. Germline-derived CDR1 and CDR2 are SGHTA and FQGNSA. The CDR3 is 15 residues long. J lost 6 bases, V lost 0 bases, and 3 bases had no gene match. In nucleotides, the CDR3 is TGTGCCAGCAGCTTAGCGAGGACTAGCCCCGGGGAGCTGTTTTTT. Translating it yields CASSLARTSPGELFF. The variable domain in full, with the rest retrieved from reference TRBV7-2 and TRBJ2-2, is GAGVSQSPSNKVTEKGKDVELRCDPISGHTALYWYRQSLGQGLEFLIYFQGNSAPDKSGLPSDRFSAERTGGSVSTLTIQRTQQEDSAVYLCASSLARTSPGELFFGEGSRLTVL.

The chain recombines TRBV2 with TRBJ2-3; TRBD2 matches 8 bases. The CDR3 contains 13 residues. Germline assignment: CDR1 SNHLY and CDR2 FYNNEI. Losses at the gene ends were 10 bases for V and 4 bases for J; bases not matched to a gene: 7. CDR3 in DNA: TGTGCCATAGGACTAGCTGGGGCAGATACGCAGTATTTT. This encodes CAIGLAGADTQYF.

The V call is TRBV2, the J call TRBJ2-2, with D maybe TRBD2 (5 bases). Deletions cut 7 bases from V and 1 base from J, with 10 bases between. Germline CDR1 SNHLY, CDR2 FYNNEI. The CDR3 extends over 14 amino acids. CDR3 residues: CASMVAGNTGELFF. Written as DNA, the CDR3 is TGTGCCAGCATGGTGGCGGGGAACACCGGGGAGCTGTTTTTT.

This clone has a single count. This chain joins TRBV5-1 and TRBJ2-7; the D is unclear. V lost 4 bases, J lost 9 bases, and 14 bases lay in between. The germline V gene has CDR1 SGHRS and CDR2 YFSETQ. This CDR3 has 12 residues. CDR3 sequence (DNA): TGCGCCAGCAGCGCCGACCCCGGCGGGCAGTACTTC. Translation: CASSADPGGQYF.

V gene TRBV6-6 combines with J gene TRBJ1-2; 8 bases map to TRBD1. The germline V gene encodes CDR1 MNHNY and CDR2 SVGAGI (reference sequence). The V and J ends lost 5 bases and 7 bases, in that order; junction bases with no gene match: 3. CDR3 length: 12 amino acids. Written as DNA, the CDR3 is TGTGCCAGCAGTCCCACAGGGGGTGGCTACACCTTC. This encodes CASSPTGGGYTF.

The chain recombines TRBV29-1 with TRBJ2-1; 10 nucleotides align to TRBD2. Germline assignment: CDR1 SQVTM and CDR2 ANQGSEA. V shed 3 bases, J shed 10 bases, and the junction held 9 bases outside the gene matches. The CDR3 is 14 residues long. CDR3 DNA sequence: TGCAGCGTTGAGAGGAGCGGGGGGGCGGAAGAGCAGTTCTTC. Its translation is CSVERSGGAEEQFF.

This rearrangement joins TRBV5-6 to TRBJ1-6, with 7 bases fitting TRBD1. Germline V gives CDR1 SGHDT, CDR2 YYEEEE. V dropped 4 bases and J dropped 10; count of bases not matched to a gene: 11. The CDR3 runs to 15 residues. CDR3 nucleotide sequence: TGTGCCAGCAGCGAAGGCAGGGGGGGGTTCTCACCCCTCCACTTT. This codes for CASSEGRGGFSPLHF.

Notes on this clone: Additional DNA sequences in this sample encode the identical CDR3. V gene TRBV5-1 combines with J gene TRBJ2-7; no reliable D call. This CDR3 has 13 amino acids. V was pared by 3 bases and J by 1 base, with 8 bases between. Germline V CDR1 and CDR2: SGHRS, YFSETQ. CDR3 amino acids: CASSSGPSYEQYF. The CDR3 region has the DNA TGCGCCAGCAGCTCGGGTCCGTCCTACGAGCAGTACTTC.

The CDR3 reads CASSFAGGHWTQYF. The CDR3 DNA follows: TGTGCCAGCAGTTTCGCAGGAGGTCATTGGACCCAGTACTTC. The chain links TRBV27 to TRBJ2-5, with D perhaps matching TRBD2 (5 bases). Germline CDR1 MNHEY, CDR2 SMNVEV (reference sequence). The length of the CDR3 is 14 residues. Trimming left V 3 bases short and J 7 bases short, with 15 bases between.

V and J are TRBV2 and TRBJ2-1; D might be TRBD2 (7 bases). The CDR3 spans 14 residues. V lost 8 bases to trimming and J lost 2 bases, with 13 bases between them. Germline V gives CDR1 SNHLY, CDR2 FYNNEI. The DNA for the CDR3 is TGTGCCAGCGCGGGGGCCATCCCCTACAATGAGCAGTTCTTC. It codes for CASAGAIPYNEQFF.

The sample holds a few counts of this clone. This chain joins TRBV5-6 and TRBJ1-2, with 8 bases fitting TRBD1. Trimming at V came to 3 bases and at J to 4 bases, leaving 5 bases not matched to a gene. This CDR3 is 14 amino acids long. CDR1 is SGHDT and CDR2 is YYEEEE in the germline V gene. DNA for the CDR3: TGTGCCAGCAGCTCGACAGGGGAAGTCTATGGCTACACCTTC. It is translated as CASSSTGEVYGYTF.

The rearrangement joins TRBV5-1 to TRBJ2-5, with TRBD1 identical over 7 bases. This CDR3 comprises 13 residues. V was clipped by 3 bases and J by 5 bases; unmatched bases: 4. The V gene's germline CDR1 is SGHRS and CDR2 YFSETQ. CDR3 DNA sequence: TGCGCCAGCAGCTCGGACAGGCTGGAGACCCAGTACTTC. Its translation: CASSSDRLETQYF.

The chain combines TRBV5-4 with TRBJ2-1; possibly TRBD1 or TRBD2 for D (6 bases each). Trimming left V 7 bases short and J 1 base short, with 12 bases between. CDR3 length equals 14 residues. Germline V gives CDR1 SGHNT, CDR2 YYREEE (reference sequence). Here the CDR3 reads CASGGGKSYNEQFF. For the CDR3, the DNA is TGTGCCAGCGGGGGCGGGAAGTCCTACAATGAGCAGTTCTTC.

The chain links TRBV6-1 to TRBJ2-3; a weak D match, TRBD1 (6 bases). Germline V gene lookup returns CDR1 MNHNS and CDR2 SASEGT. V gave up 6 bases and J gave up 6 bases, with 13 bases separating them. The CDR3 sequence is 13 residues long. DNA for the CDR3: TGTGCCAGCAGCTGGGACATAACGGATACGCAGTATTTT. Its protein product is CASSWDITDTQYF.

The rearrangement links TRBV5-1 to TRBJ1-4; maybe TRBD1 (5 bases). Germline V gene lookup returns CDR1 SGHRS and CDR2 YFSETQ. This CDR3 region has 16 residues. V was shortened by 0 bases and J by 5 bases, with 14 bases between the two germline ends. The CDR3, as DNA: TGCGCCAGCAGCTTGGGGGGCACAGGAACCAATGAAAAACTGTTTTTT. This sequence encodes CASSLGGTGTNEKLFF.

The J gene is TRBJ1-4, the V gene TRBV30; 7 nucleotides match TRBD1. This CDR3 spans 16 amino acids. CDR1 is GTSNPN and CDR2 is SVGIG in the germline V gene (reference sequence). The V and J ends lost 2 bases and 3 bases, in that order; junction bases with no gene match: 9. This CDR3 is CAWSYKGAKANEKLFF. The CDR3 DNA is TGTGCCTGGAGTTATAAGGGGGCCAAGGCTAATGAAAAACTGTTTTTT.

This rearrangement joins TRBV7-3 to TRBJ1-6; D perhaps matches TRBD1 (6 bases). Trimming pared 5 bases from V and 3 bases from J, leaving 14 bases between. CDR1 and CDR2 (germline): SGHTA, FQGTGA. This CDR3 has 16 amino acids. CDR3 sequence: CASSLGQGLYNSPLHF. The CDR3, as DNA: TGTGCCAGCAGCCTCGGCCAGGGGCTCTATAATTCACCCCTCCACTTT.

CDR3 nucleotides: TGTGCCAGCAGCCTGGTCCAGGGCAAATCACCCCTCCACTTT. Its translation: CASSLVQGKSPLHF. The rearrangement links TRBV5-6 to TRBJ1-6; the D gene is possibly TRBD1 (5 bases). The V and J ends lost 4 bases and 10 bases respectively, with 15 bases between them. CDR3 length equals 14 residues. Germline V gene data show CDR1 as SGHDT and CDR2 as YYEEEE.

The chain couples TRBV25-1 to TRBJ1-1; D uncertain. Germline CDR1 MGHDK, CDR2 SYGVNS. CDR3 size: 11 residues. The V and J ends lost 4 bases and 7 bases respectively, with 7 bases between them. The CDR3 DNA reads TGTGCCAGCAGTGGTATTATTGAAGCTTTCTTT. This codes for CASSGIIEAFF.

This chain connects TRBV5-1 to TRBJ2-1, with 13 bases fitting TRBD2. V lost 4 bases to trimming and J lost 7 bases; unmatched junction nucleotides: 8. The CDR3 is 16 residues long. Germline V CDR1 and CDR2: SGHRS, YFSETQ. The DNA of the CDR3 is TGCGCCAGCAGCATAGTGGGACTAGCGGGACTTAATGAGCAGTTCTTC. Translation gives CASSIVGLAGLNEQFF.

This clone was detected once. This rearrangement joins TRBV28 to TRBJ2-7, with 8 bases aligning to TRBD1. After removal of 3 bases from V and 3 bases from J, the junction contained 10 bases not matched to a gene. CDR3 length equals 16 residues. Germline V gene sequence: CDR1 MDHEN, CDR2 SYDVKM. Here the CDR3 reads CASSFDWTGRNYEQYF. Here the CDR3 DNA reads TGTGCCAGCAGTTTTGACTGGACAGGGAGAAACTACGAGCAGTACTTC. The full variable domain, with the rest looked up from reference TRBV28 and TRBJ2-7, is DVKVTQSSRYLVKRTGEKVFLECVQDMDHENMFWYRQDPGLGLRLIYFSYDVKMKEKGDIPEGYSVSREKKERFSLILESASTNQTSMYLCASSFDWTGRNYEQYFGPGTRLTVT.

In regard to this clone: In the same sample, other DNA sequences code for this CDR3. This sequence joins TRBV10-3 and TRBJ2-3, with unresolved D. CDR3 length: 14 residues. Trimming removed 0 bases at V and 0 bases at J, with 4 bases between. Germline V gene data show CDR1 as ENHRY and CDR2 as SYGVKD. As DNA, the CDR3 is TGTGCCATCAGTGAGTCTGTCAGCACAGATACGCAGTATTTT. This sequence encodes CAISESVSTDTQYF.

This clone occurred many times. The chain employs TRBV7-8 and TRBJ1-2; TRBD1 is a possible D gene (6 bases). The CDR3 has 15 amino acids. V dropped 3 bases and J dropped 6 bases, with 17 bases sitting between them. Germline V gene data show CDR1 as SGHVS and CDR2 as FQNEAQ. CDR3 sequence: CASSFGEGGTNGYTF. The CDR3 DNA sequence: TGTGCCAGCAGCTTTGGGGAGGGGGGCACTAATGGCTACACCTTC.

This clone was detected a few times. This chain links TRBV19 with TRBJ2-7, with a weak D call TRBD1 (6 bases). V was trimmed by 5 bases and J by 7 bases, leaving 18 bases between them. Germline CDR1 and CDR2: LNHDA and SQIVND (reference sequence). The CDR3 totals 14 residues. The CDR3 DNA reads TGTGCCAGTAGTCCCACGACTGGGGGCACAGAGCAGTACTTC. This sequence encodes CASSPTTGGTEQYF. The full variable domain, completed using reference TRBV19 and TRBJ2-7, is DGGITQSPKYLFRKEGQNVTLSCEQNLNHDAMYWYRQDPGQGLRLIYYSQIVNDFQKGDIAEGYSVSREKKESFPLTVTSAQKNPTAFYLCASSPTTGGTEQYFGPGTRLTVT.

A few counts support this clone. Other nucleotide sequences from this sample produce the same CDR3. Here the CDR3 reads CASSTGTGGYEQYF. Here the CDR3 DNA reads TGTGCCAGTAGTACCGGGACAGGGGGCTACGAGCAGTACTTC. This chain joins TRBV19 and TRBJ2-7; 11 bases align to TRBD1. CDR3 size: 14 residues. The ends lost 4 bases at V and 3 bases at J; junction bases unmatched: 2. CDR1 is LNHDA, CDR2 SQIVND, per germline (reference sequence).

V is TRBV2 and J is TRBJ1-1; D uncertain. V was clipped by 1 base and J by 5 bases, with 14 bases between them. The CDR3 is 15 residues long. The germline CDR1 and CDR2 sequences are SNHLY and FYNNEI. In nucleotides, the CDR3 is TGTGCCAGCAGTGAAGGCAGAGCGAGGTGGACTGAAGCTTTCTTT. Translation: CASSEGRARWTEAFF.

In nucleotides, the CDR3 is TGTGCCAGCAGCACCGTCTATATGAACACTGAAGCTTTCTTT. Protein product: CASSTVYMNTEAFF. This chain links TRBV11-2 with TRBJ1-1; D is uncertain. From germline, CDR1 is SGHAT and CDR2 FQNNGV. The CDR3 length is 14 residues. Trimming removed 5 bases from V and 0 bases from J, with 10 bases in between.

The gene calls are TRBV15 and TRBJ1-2; D is unresolved. Germline CDR1 and CDR2: LNHNV and YYDKDF (reference sequence). V was cut by 0 bases and J by 2 bases, with 7 bases left in between. The CDR3 is made up of 14 amino acids. CDR3 region: CATSRDPGNYGYTF. The CDR3 DNA reads as TGTGCCACCAGCAGAGATCCGGGGAACTATGGCTACACCTTC.

This clone was detected only a few times. CDR3 in amino acids: CASSRRLEAFF. Here the CDR3 DNA reads TGTGCCAGCAGCCGCCGACTGGAAGCTTTCTTT. The J gene is TRBJ1-1, the V gene TRBV6-5; D ambiguous. Germline CDR1 is MNHEY and CDR2 is SVGAGI. With 6 bases removed from V and 8 bases from J, the gap between germline ends came to 10 bases. The CDR3 totals 11 residues.